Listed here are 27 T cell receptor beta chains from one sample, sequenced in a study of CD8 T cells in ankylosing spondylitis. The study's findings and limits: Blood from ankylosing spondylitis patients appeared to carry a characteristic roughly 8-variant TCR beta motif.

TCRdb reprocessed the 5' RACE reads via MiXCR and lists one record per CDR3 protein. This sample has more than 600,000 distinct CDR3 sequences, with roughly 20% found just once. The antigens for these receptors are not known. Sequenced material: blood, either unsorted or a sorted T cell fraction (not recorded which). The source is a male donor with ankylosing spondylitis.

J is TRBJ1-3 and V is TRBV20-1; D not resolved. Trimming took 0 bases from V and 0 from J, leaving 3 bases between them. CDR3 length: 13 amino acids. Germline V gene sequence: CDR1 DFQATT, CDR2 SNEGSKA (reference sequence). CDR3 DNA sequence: TGCAGTGCTAGAGATACCTCTGGAAACACCATATATTTT. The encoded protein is CSARDTSGNTIYF.

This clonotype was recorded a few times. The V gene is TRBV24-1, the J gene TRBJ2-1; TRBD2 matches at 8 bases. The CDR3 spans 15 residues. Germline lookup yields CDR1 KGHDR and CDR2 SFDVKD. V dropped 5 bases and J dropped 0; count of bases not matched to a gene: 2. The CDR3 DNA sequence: TGTGCCACCAGTGGCAGCGGGAGCTCCTACAATGAGCAGTTCTTC. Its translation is CATSGSGSSYNEQFF.

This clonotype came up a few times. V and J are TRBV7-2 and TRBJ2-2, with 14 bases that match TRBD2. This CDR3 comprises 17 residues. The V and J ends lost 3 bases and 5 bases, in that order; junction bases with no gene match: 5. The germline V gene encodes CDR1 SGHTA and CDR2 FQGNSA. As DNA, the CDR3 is TGTGCCAGCAGCTTCTCTGGACTAGCGGGAGGTACCGGGGAGCTGTTTTTT. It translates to CASSFSGLAGGTGELFF.

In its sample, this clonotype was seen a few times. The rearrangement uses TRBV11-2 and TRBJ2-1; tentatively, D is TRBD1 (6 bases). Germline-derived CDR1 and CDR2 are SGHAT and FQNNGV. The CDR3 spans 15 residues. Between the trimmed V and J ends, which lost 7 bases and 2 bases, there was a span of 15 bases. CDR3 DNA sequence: TGTGCCAGCACCCTGGGGGCCGCGCCCTACAATGAGCAGTTCTTC. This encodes CASTLGAAPYNEQFF.

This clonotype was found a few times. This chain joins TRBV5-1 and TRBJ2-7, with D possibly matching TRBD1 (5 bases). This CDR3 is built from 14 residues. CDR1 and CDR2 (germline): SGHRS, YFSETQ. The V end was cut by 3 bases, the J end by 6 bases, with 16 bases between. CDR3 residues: CASSYTDSSAEQYF. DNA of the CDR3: TGCGCCAGCAGCTACACCGACAGCAGTGCCGAGCAGTACTTC.

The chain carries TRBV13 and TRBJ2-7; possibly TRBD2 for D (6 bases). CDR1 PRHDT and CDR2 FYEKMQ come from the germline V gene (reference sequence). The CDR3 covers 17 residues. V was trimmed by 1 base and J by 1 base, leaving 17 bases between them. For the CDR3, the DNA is TGTGCCAGCAGCTTAGTGGGTGGGGGAGGTAAGTCCTACGAGCAGTACTTC. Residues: CASSLVGGGGKSYEQYF.

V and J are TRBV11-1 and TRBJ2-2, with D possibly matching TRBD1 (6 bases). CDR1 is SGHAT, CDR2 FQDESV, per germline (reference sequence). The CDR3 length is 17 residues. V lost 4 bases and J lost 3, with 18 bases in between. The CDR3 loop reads CASSSPRQAQDTGELFF. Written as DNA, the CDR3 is TGTGCCAGCAGCTCCCCCCGACAGGCTCAGGACACCGGGGAGCTGTTTTTT.

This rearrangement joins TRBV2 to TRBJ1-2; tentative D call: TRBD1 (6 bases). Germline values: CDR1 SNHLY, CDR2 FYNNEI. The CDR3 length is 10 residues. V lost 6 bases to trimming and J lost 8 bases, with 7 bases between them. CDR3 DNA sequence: TGTGCCAGCAGGGACAGAGGCTACACCTTC. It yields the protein CASRDRGYTF.

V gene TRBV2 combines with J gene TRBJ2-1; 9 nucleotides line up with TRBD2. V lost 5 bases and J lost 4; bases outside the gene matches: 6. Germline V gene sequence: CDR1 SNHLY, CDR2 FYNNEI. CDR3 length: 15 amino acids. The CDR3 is CASSPGLAWYNEQFF. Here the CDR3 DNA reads TGTGCCAGCAGTCCTGGACTAGCGTGGTACAATGAGCAGTTCTTC.

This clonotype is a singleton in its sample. The CDR3 loop reads CASSPEGGLIGYEQYF. The CDR3 nucleotides are TGTGCCAGCAGCCCCGAAGGCGGACTCATCGGCTACGAGCAGTACTTC. The chain combines TRBV5-5 with TRBJ2-7; a weak D match, TRBD2 (5 bases). CDR1 SGHKS and CDR2 YYEKEE come from the germline V gene (reference sequence). V gave up 4 bases and J gave up 3 bases, with 20 bases separating them. The CDR3 sequence is 16 residues long.

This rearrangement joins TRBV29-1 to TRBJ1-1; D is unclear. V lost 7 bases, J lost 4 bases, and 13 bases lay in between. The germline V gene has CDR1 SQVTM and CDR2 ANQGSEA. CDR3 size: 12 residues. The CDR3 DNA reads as TGCAGCGCGGCGGGAGTTGGCACTGAAGCTTTCTTT. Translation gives CSAAGVGTEAFF.

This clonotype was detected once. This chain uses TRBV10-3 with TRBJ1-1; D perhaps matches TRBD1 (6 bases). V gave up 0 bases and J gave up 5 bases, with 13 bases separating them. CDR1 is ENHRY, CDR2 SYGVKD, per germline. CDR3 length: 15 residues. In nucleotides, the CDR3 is TGTGCCATCAGTGAGTCTGGAGGGGGTTTGACTGAAGCTTTCTTT. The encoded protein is CAISESGGGLTEAFF.

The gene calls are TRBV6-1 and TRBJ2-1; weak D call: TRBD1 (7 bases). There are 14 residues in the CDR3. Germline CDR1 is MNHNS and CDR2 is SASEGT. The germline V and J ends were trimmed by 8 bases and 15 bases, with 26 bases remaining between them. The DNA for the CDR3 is TGTGCCAGCTCCCTATTTCTATGGAGGGACAGCTGGTTCTTC. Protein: CASSLFLWRDSWFF.

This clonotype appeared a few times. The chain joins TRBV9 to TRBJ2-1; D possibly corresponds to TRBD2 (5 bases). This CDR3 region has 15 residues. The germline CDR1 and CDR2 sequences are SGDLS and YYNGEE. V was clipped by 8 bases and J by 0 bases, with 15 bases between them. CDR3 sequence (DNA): TGTGCCAGTGCTACCGGGGAGAGCTCCTACAATGAGCAGTTCTTC. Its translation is CASATGESSYNEQFF.

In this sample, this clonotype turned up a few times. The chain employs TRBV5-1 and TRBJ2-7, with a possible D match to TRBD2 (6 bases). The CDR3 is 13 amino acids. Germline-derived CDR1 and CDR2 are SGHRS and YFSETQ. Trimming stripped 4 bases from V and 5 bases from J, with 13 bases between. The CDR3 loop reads CASSPWGVDEQYF. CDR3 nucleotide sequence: TGCGCCAGCAGCCCGTGGGGGGTCGACGAGCAGTACTTC.

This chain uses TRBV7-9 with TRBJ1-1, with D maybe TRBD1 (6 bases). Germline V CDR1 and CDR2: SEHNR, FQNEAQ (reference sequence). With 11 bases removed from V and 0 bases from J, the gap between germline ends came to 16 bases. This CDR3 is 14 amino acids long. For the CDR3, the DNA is TGTGCCGCAATAGGAGGGGACATGAACACTGAAGCTTTCTTT. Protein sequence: CAAIGGDMNTEAFF.

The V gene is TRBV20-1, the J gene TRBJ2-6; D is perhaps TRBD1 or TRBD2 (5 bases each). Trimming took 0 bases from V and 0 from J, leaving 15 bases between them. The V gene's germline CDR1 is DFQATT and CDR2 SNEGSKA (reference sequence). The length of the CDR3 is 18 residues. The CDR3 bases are TGCAGTGCTAGAGATACTATCGGGGCTAGCTCTGGGGCCAACGTCCTGACTTTC. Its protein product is CSARDTIGASSGANVLTF.

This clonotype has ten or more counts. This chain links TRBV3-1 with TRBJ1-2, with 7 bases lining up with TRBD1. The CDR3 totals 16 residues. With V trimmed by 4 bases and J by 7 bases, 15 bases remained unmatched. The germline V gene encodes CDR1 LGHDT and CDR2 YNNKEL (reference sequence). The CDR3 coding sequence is TGTGCCAGCAGCCCCGGAGGACAGGCTTGGATAGGTGGCTACACCTTC. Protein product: CASSPGGQAWIGGYTF.

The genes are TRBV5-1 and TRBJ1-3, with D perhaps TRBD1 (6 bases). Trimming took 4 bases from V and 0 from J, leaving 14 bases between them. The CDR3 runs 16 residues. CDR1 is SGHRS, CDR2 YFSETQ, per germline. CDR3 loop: CASSTTGQTSGNTIYF. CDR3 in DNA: TGCGCCAGCAGCACGACAGGACAGACCTCTGGAAACACCATATATTTT.

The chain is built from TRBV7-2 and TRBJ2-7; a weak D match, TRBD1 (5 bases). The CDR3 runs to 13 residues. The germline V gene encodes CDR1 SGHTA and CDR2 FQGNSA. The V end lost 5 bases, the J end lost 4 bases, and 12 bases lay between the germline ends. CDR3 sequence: CASSTRQPYEQYF. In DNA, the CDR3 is TGTGCCAGCAGCACTCGACAGCCATACGAGCAGTACTTC.

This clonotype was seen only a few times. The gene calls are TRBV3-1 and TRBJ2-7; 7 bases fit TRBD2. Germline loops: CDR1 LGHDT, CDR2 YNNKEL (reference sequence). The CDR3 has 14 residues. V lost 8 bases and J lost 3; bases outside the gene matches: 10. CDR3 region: CASAGPPGGYEQYF. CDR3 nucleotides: TGTGCCAGCGCAGGGCCTCCGGGGGGCTACGAGCAGTACTTC.

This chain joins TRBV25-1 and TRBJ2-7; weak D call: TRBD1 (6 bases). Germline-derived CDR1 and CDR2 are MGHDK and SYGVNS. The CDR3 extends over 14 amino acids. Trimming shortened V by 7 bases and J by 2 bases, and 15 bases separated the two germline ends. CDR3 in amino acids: CASTPRGRAYEQYF. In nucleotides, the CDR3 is TGTGCCAGCACCCCCAGGGGTCGGGCCTACGAGCAGTACTTC.

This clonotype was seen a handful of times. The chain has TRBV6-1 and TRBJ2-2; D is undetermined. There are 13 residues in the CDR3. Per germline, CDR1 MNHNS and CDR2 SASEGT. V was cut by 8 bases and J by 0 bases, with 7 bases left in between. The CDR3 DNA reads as TGTGCCAGCCAAATAACGAACACCGGGGAGCTGTTTTTT. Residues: CASQITNTGELFF.

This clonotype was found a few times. CDR3 protein: CAWRSGNGYTF. CDR3 in DNA: TGTGCCTGGAGGTCCGGGAATGGCTACACCTTC. The chain has TRBV30 and TRBJ1-2, with D hard to call. V was cut by 3 bases and J by 6 bases, with 8 bases left in between. Germline assignment: CDR1 GTSNPN and CDR2 SVGIG (reference sequence). The CDR3 is made up of 11 amino acids.

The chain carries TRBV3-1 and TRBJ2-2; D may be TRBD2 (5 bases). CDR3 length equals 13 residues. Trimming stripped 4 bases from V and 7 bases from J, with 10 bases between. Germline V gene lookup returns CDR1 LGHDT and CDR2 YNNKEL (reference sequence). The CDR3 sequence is CASSPTRGGELFF. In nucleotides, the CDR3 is TGTGCCAGCAGCCCCACCCGGGGCGGGGAGCTGTTTTTT.

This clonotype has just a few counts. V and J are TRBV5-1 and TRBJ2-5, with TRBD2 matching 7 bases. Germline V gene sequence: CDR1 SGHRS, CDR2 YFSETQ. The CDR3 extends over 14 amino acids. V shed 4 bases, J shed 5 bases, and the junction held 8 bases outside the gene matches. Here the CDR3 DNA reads TGCGCCAGCAGCCCGGTGGGCGGGAGTGAGACCCAGTACTTC. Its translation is CASSPVGGSETQYF.

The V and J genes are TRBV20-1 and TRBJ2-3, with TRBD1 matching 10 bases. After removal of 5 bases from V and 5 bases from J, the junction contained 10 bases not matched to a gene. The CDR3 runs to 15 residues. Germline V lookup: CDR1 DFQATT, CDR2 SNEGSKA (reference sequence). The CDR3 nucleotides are TGCAGTGCTTCCCTCGGGACAGGGGAGGGAGATACGCAGTATTTT. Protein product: CSASLGTGEGDTQYF.